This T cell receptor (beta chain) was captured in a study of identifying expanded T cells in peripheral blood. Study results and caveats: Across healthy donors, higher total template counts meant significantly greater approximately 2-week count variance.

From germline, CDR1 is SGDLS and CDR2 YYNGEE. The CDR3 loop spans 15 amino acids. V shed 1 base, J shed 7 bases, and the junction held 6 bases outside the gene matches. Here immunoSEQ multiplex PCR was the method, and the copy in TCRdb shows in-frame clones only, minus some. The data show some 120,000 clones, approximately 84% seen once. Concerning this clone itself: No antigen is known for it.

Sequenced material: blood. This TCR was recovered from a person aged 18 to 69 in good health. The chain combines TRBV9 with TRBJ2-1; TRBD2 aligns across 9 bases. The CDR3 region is CASSVRGGAGNEQFF. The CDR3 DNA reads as TGTGCCAGCAGCGTACGCGGGGGGGCCGGGAATGAGCAGTTCTTC. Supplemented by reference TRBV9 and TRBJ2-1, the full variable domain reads DSGVTQTPKHLITATGQRVTLRCSPRSGDLSVYWYQQSLDQGLQFLIQYYNGEERAKGNILERFSAQQFPDLHSELNLSSLELGDSALYFCASSVRGGAGNEQFFGPGTRLTVL.